The 3 T cell receptor beta chains presented below share a single source sample, sequenced in a study of beta chain features in type 1 diabetes. Investigators reverse transcribed all isolated RNA, so they sequenced expressed TCRB transcripts. This table comes from immunoSEQ multiplex PCR, and its TCRdb copy is limited to in-frame clones, with some not included. The sample contains around 300,000 clones, roughly 9.6% of which appear only once. The sample taken for sequencing was naive CD4+ T cells from blood. These receptors came from a woman aged 30 to 39 in good health.

About this clone: Other DNA sequences of this sample code for an identical CDR3. The chain joins TRBV5-1 to TRBJ1-1; 7 nucleotides line up with TRBD1. The CDR3 is 14 residues long. Germline V gene lookup returns CDR1 SGHRS and CDR2 YFSETQ. The V and J ends lost 0 bases and 3 bases, in that order; junction bases with no gene match: 2. The CDR3 loop is CASSLGQGYTEAFF. Written as DNA, the CDR3 is TGCGCCAGCAGCTTGGGACAGGGTTACACTGAAGCTTTCTTT. Full variable domain (outside the CDR3, taken from reference TRBV5-1 and TRBJ1-1): KAGVTQTPRYLIKTRGQQVTLSCSPISGHRSVSWYQQTPGQGLQFLFEYFSETQRNKGNFPGRFSGRQFSNSRSEMNVSTLELGDSALYLCASSLGQGYTEAFFGQGTRLTVV.

CDR3 loop: CAWSEQGKAFF. CDR3 DNA: TGTGCCTGGAGCGAACAGGGGAAAGCTTTCTTT. The rearrangement joins TRBV30 to TRBJ1-1; TRBD1 matches at 7 bases. V lost 3 bases, J lost 9 bases, and 4 bases stayed unmatched. The CDR3 has 11 residues. Germline assignment: CDR1 GTSNPN and CDR2 SVGIG (reference sequence).

This clone turned up a few times. The chain links TRBV29-1 to TRBJ2-1, with 9 bases matching TRBD2. From germline, CDR1 is SQVTM and CDR2 ANQGSEA. The CDR3 contains 11 residues. Trimming took 7 bases from V and 6 from J; bases not matched to a gene: 1. The CDR3 is CSAGLANEQFF. Here the CDR3 DNA reads TGCAGCGCGGGACTAGCCAATGAGCAGTTCTTC.